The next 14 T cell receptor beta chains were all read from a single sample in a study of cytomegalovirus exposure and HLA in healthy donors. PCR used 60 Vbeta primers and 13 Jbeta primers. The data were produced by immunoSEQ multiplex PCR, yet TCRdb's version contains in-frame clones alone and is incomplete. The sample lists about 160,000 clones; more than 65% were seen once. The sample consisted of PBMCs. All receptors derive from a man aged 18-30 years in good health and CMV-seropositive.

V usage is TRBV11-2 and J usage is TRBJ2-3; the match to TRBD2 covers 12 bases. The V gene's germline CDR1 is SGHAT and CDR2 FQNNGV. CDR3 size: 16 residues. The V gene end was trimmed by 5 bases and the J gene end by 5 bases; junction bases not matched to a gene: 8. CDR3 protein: CASSPGVGLAGDTQYF. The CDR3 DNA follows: TGTGCCAGCAGCCCCGGCGTGGGACTAGCGGGAGATACGCAGTATTTT.

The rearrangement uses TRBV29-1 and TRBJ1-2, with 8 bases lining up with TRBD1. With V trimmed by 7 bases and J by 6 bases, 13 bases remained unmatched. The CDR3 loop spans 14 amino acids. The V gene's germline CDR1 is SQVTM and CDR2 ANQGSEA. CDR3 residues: CSALRTGRYDGYTF. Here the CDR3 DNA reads TGCAGCGCACTCCGGACAGGGAGATATGATGGCTACACCTTC.

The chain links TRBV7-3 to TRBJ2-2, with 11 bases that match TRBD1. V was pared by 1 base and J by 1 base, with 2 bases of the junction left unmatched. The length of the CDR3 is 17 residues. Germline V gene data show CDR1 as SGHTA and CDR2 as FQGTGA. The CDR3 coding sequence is TGTGCCAGCAGCTTAAGAGGGACAGGGGGGAACACCGGGGAGCTGTTTTTT. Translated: CASSLRGTGGNTGELFF.

CDR3 loop: CASSERGGRQAQPQHF. The DNA of the CDR3 is TGTGCCAGCAGTGAACGGGGTGGCCGACAAGCTCAGCCCCAGCATTTT. The chain recombines TRBV6-1 with TRBJ1-5; D is ambiguous. CDR1 MNHNS and CDR2 SASEGT come from the germline V gene. CDR3 length: 16 amino acids. Trimming stripped 2 bases from V and 6 bases from J, with 17 bases between.

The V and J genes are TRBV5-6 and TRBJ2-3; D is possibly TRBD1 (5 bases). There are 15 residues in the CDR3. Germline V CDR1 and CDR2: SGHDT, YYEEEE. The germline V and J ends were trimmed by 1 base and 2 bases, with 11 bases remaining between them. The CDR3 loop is CASSLRRTFTDTQYF. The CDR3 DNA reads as TGTGCCAGCAGCTTGCGGCGGACATTCACAGATACGCAGTATTTT.

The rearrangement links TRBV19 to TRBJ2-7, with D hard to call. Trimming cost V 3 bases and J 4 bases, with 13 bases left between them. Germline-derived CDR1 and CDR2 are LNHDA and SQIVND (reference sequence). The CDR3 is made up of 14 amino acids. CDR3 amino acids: CASSMSIGEYEQYF. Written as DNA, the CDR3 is TGTGCCAGTAGTATGTCGATTGGAGAATACGAGCAGTACTTC.

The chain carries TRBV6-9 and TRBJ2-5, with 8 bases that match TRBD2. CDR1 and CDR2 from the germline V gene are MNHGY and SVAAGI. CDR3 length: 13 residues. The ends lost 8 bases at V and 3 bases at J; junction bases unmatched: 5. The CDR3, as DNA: TGTGCCAGCCCTCGAGCGGGAGAAGAGACCCAGTACTTC. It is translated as CASPRAGEETQYF.

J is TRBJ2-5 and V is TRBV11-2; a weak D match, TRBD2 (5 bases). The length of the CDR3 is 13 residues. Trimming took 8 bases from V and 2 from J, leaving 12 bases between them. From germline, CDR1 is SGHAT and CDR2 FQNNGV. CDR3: CASGSEDQETQYF. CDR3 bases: TGTGCCAGCGGGTCGGAGGATCAAGAGACCCAGTACTTC.

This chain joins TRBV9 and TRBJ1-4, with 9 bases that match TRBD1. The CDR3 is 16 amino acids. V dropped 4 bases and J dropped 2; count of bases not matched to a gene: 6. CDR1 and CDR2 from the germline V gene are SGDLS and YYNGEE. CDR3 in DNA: TGTGCCAGCAGCCCGGACAGGGGCGTTACTAATGAAAAACTGTTTTTT. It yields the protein CASSPDRGVTNEKLFF.

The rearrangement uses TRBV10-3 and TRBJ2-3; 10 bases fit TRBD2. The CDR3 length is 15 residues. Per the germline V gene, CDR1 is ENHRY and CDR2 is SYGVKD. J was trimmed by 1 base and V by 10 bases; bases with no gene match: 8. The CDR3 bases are TGTGCCACGAGGAGCGGGAGGGAGGGCACAGATACGCAGTATTTT. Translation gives CATRSGREGTDTQYF.

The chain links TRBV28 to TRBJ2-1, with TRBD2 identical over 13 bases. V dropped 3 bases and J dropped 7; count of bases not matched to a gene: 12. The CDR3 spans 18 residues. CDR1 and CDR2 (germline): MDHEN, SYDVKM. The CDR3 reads CASSFSVVLAGGENEQFF. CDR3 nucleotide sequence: TGTGCCAGCAGTTTTAGCGTCGTACTAGCGGGAGGGGAGAATGAGCAGTTCTTC.

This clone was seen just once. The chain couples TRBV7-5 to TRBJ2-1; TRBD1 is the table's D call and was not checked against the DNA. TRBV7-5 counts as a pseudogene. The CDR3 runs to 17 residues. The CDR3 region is CVRSLACRTGLYNEQFF. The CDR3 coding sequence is TGTGTCAGAAGCTTAGCGTGCCGGACAGGGTTATACAATGAGCAGTTCTTC.

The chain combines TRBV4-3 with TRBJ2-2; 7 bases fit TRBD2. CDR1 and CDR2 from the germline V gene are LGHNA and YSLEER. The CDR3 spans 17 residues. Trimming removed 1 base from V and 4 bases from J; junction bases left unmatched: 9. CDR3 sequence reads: CASSQGRGWEGTGELFF. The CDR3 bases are TGCGCCAGCAGCCAAGGGCGGGGGTGGGAGGGCACCGGGGAGCTGTTTTTT.

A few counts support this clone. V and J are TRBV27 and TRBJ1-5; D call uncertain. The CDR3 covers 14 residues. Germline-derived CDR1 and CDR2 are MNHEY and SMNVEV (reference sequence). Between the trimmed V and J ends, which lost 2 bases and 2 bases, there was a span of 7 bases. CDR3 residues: CASSLRLGNQPQHF. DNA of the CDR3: TGTGCCAGCAGTTTACGGTTGGGCAATCAGCCCCAGCATTTT.